This T cell receptor (beta chain) was sequenced during a study of blood T cells in healthy people across ages. Across the whole study: About one barcoded beta molecule per two T cells came from capture by template switching.

Isolated per sample were at least 7 million PBMCs. Primers used in a second PCR of about 7 to 12 cycles were a sample-barcoded 5' primer and a J-beta primer mix. Each CDR3 protein is one row after TCRdb ran MiXCR on the 5' RACE reads. Among about 1 million distinct CDR3 sequences listed, roughly 24% were seen once. The V segment lost 6 bases and the J segment 9 bases; nucleotides outside the gene matches: 11. The CDR3 extends over 15 amino acids. Germline V lookup: CDR1 SGHTA, CDR2 FQGNSA. This clonotype was detected only a few times. This sample also appeared in a second study, on T cells of mothers and their children. This second study says: Second-round PCR products received sample barcodes and 2-4 random nucleotides from the M1S primer. The shaping of TCR recombination output by thymic selection is similar in related and unrelated pairs.

The clonotype was recovered from a girl aged 2 to 10 in good health. The sequenced material came from blood. This chain uses TRBV7-2 with TRBJ1-4; 9 nucleotides agree with TRBD1. This CDR3 is CASRIAGTGSQKLFF. CDR3 sequence (DNA): TGTGCCAGCAGAATCGCCGGGACAGGGTCGCAAAAACTGTTTTTT.